This TCR beta chain derives from a study of OX40 agonist ivuxolimab in advanced cancers. General study findings and limits: By week 6 at 0.1 to 3.0 mg/kg, blood CD4+ and CD8+ T cells had expanded clonally. No antigen was identified for the clonally expanded peripheral T cells.

The CDR3 runs to 19 residues. Germline assignment: CDR1 SEHNR and CDR2 FQNEAQ (reference sequence). V lost 5 bases, J lost 0 bases, and 25 bases lay in between. As concerns this clone: Antigen unknown.

Only in-frame clones appear in the TCRdb table, and some are missing; sequencing was by immunoSEQ multiplex PCR. This sample has around 70,000 clones, with roughly 82% found just once. The sequence came from an adult with an advanced solid tumor such as melanoma, head and neck, liver or kidney cancer. The source material was CD4+ or CD8+ T cells sorted from blood, sampled in a trial of the OX40 agonist ivuxolimab. The chain employs TRBV7-9 and TRBJ1-1, with D hard to call. CDR3 in DNA: TGTGCCAGCAGCAAACGCCCCCATCCGTTTGATATGATGAACACTGAAGCTTTCTTT. Its protein product is CASSKRPHPFDMMNTEAFF.